These 30 T cell receptor beta chains were all obtained from the same sample, sequenced in a study of T-cell memory formation after mild COVID-19. TCRdb redid the calling of the 5' RACE reads with MiXCR, one entry per CDR3 protein. The table records around 300,000 distinct CDR3 sequences, approximately 18% of them present only once. The sequenced sample was PBMCs or a T cell subset sorted from them (not recorded which). Every receptor here comes from a man in his late teens or twenties who had mild COVID-19 (a few samples of this study predate the infection). Cell type and time point are not known.

A few counts support this clonotype. This may be a read error: a much more frequent sequence differs by one nucleotide. The chain uses TRBV11-2 and TRBJ2-1; no clear D gene. V was clipped by 1 base and J by 5 bases, with 3 bases between them. The CDR3 is 12 residues long. The germline V gene encodes CDR1 SGHAT and CDR2 FQNNGV. CDR3 in amino acids: CASSLGDNEQFF. The CDR3 nucleotides read TGTGCCAGCAGCTTAGGGGACAATGAGCAGTTCTTC.

This clonotype was observed a few times. V gene TRBV7-2 combines with J gene TRBJ1-5; 8 bases fit TRBD1. CDR3 length equals 15 residues. The germline gives CDR1 SGHTA, CDR2 FQGNSA. Trimming removed 3 bases from V and 2 bases from J; junction bases left unmatched: 3. The chain's CDR3 is CASSFQGAGNQPQHF. The CDR3 bases are TGTGCCAGCAGCTTTCAGGGGGCGGGCAATCAGCCCCAGCATTTT. Supplemented by reference TRBV7-2 and TRBJ1-5, the full variable domain reads GAGVSQSPSNKVTEKGKDVELRCDPISGHTALYWYRQSLGQGLEFLIYFQGNSAPDKSGLPSDRFSAERTGGSVSTLTIQRTQQEDSAVYLCASSFQGAGNQPQHFGDGTRLSIL.

This clonotype showed up just a few times. This chain joins TRBV4-3 and TRBJ1-4; D is unresolved. Germline lookup yields CDR1 LGHNA and CDR2 YSLEER. V shed 0 bases and J shed 7 bases, with 12 bases lying between them. This CDR3 spans 15 amino acids. The CDR3 sequence is CASSQDANRREKLFF. The CDR3 nucleotides read TGCGCCAGCAGCCAAGATGCCAACCGACGTGAAAAACTGTTTTTT.

The V and J genes are TRBV14 and TRBJ2-7; TRBD2 aligns across 8 bases. V lost 0 bases to trimming and J lost 6 bases; unmatched junction nucleotides: 4. CDR1 and CDR2 (germline): SGHDN, FVKESK. This CDR3 is 14 amino acids long. Here the CDR3 DNA reads TGTGCCAGCAGCCAAGAACACGGGAGGGGCGAGCAGTACGTC. Amino acid sequence: CASSQEHGRGEQYV.

In this sample, this clonotype turned up a few times. V and J are TRBV12-3 or TRBV12-4 and TRBJ1-1; no firm D call. This CDR3 comprises 19 residues. Trimming took 3 bases from V and 0 from J, leaving 23 bases between them. The CDR3 sequence: CASSFSGRPSVFMNTEAFF. In DNA form, the CDR3 reads TGTGCCAGCAGTTTCAGCGGCCGTCCTTCAGTATTCATGAACACTGAAGCTTTCTTT.

This chain connects TRBV4-1 to TRBJ2-1; possible D gene TRBD1, 6 bases. CDR3 size: 17 residues. Trimming took 0 bases from V and 8 from J, leaving 20 bases between them. Germline CDR1 is MGHRA and CDR2 is YSYEKL. In nucleotides, the CDR3 is TGCGCCAGCAGCCAAGATTGGACTCCGACAGGAGAGCATGAGCAGTTCTTC. Translation: CASSQDWTPTGEHEQFF.

The chain has TRBV15 and TRBJ2-3; D is unresolved. This CDR3 has 15 amino acids. In germline, CDR1 is LNHNV, CDR2 YYDKDF (reference sequence). V was pared by 0 bases and J by 2 bases, with 9 bases between. DNA for the CDR3: TGTGCCACCAGCAGAGATGTGGGTGCCACAGATACGCAGTATTTT. Translated: CATSRDVGATDTQYF.

This clonotype was detected ten times or more. The V and J genes are TRBV11-3 and TRBJ2-3; 8 bases map to TRBD1. The CDR3 sequence is 14 residues long. The ends lost 5 bases at V and 5 bases at J; junction bases unmatched: 6. Germline CDR1 and CDR2: SGHNT and YENEEA. CDR3 loop: CASSRGQGIDTQYF. Written as DNA, the CDR3 is TGTGCCAGCAGCCGAGGACAGGGAATAGATACGCAGTATTTT.

In its sample, this clonotype was seen many times. V is TRBV20-1 and J is TRBJ2-1, with 7 bases lining up with TRBD2. CDR1 is DFQATT and CDR2 is SNEGSKA in the germline V gene (reference sequence). There are 17 residues in the CDR3. The V and J ends lost 2 bases and 8 bases, in that order; junction bases with no gene match: 18. The CDR3 region is CSARPPLLAKRVHEQFF. The CDR3 DNA is TGCAGTGCTAGACCCCCCCTACTAGCGAAGAGGGTCCATGAGCAGTTCTTC.

The rearrangement links TRBV20-1 to TRBJ2-3; TRBD1 or TRBD2 may be the D gene (5 bases each). Per germline, CDR1 DFQATT and CDR2 SNEGSKA (reference sequence). The CDR3 contains 16 residues. Trimming left V 3 bases short and J 0 bases short, with 16 bases between. The CDR3 protein is CSASSGLTTSTDTQYF. The CDR3 DNA reads TGCAGTGCTAGTTCGGGGCTAACAACTAGCACAGATACGCAGTATTTT.

This clonotype was counted ten times or more. The chain couples TRBV6-5 to TRBJ1-5, with 8 positions matching TRBD1. This CDR3 region has 15 residues. Germline V gives CDR1 MNHEY, CDR2 SVGAGI. Unmatched junction bases numbered 7, after V lost 2 bases and J lost 7 bases. CDR3 sequence: CASSYRGTGGQPQHF. The DNA for the CDR3 is TGTGCCAGCAGTTACAGGGGGACAGGTGGGCAGCCCCAGCATTTT.

The V call is TRBV7-3, the J call TRBJ1-1, with D possibly being TRBD1 (6 bases). The ends were cut back, 5 bases at V and 1 base at J, with 17 bases in the middle. Germline CDR1 SGHTA, CDR2 FQGTGA. This CDR3 contains 16 residues. In nucleotides, the CDR3 is TGTGCCAGCAGCCCGAATACAGGGAAAGCGAACACTGAAGCTTTCTTT. It yields the protein CASSPNTGKANTEAFF.

This clonotype was seen a few times. V gene TRBV4-3 combines with J gene TRBJ1-2, with D hard to call. The germline CDR1 and CDR2 sequences are LGHNA and YSLEER. This CDR3 is 12 amino acids long. The V end lost 10 bases, the J end lost 4 bases, and 13 bases lay between the germline ends. CDR3: CANPRISYGYTF. CDR3 nucleotide sequence: TGCGCCAATCCTAGGATATCCTATGGCTACACCTTC.

This CDR3 reads CATSASGTYEQFF. CDR3 bases: TGTGCCACCAGTGCGTCCGGGACTTATGAGCAGTTCTTC. J is TRBJ2-1 and V is TRBV24-1, with a tentative D call TRBD2 (6 bases). V lost 5 bases to trimming and J lost 8 bases, with 12 bases between them. Per the germline V gene, CDR1 is KGHDR and CDR2 is SFDVKD. The CDR3 is made up of 13 amino acids.

The V and J genes are TRBV12-3 or TRBV12-4 and TRBJ1-1; 8 bases match TRBD1. CDR3 length: 13 residues. With V trimmed by 5 bases and J by 6 bases, 5 bases remained unmatched. This CDR3 reads CASSLTGGAEAFF. As DNA, the CDR3 is TGTGCCAGCAGTCTTACAGGGGGAGCTGAAGCTTTCTTT.

The rearrangement links TRBV6-6 to TRBJ1-5; no definite D call. Germline V gene lookup returns CDR1 MNHNY and CDR2 SVGAGI (reference sequence). The ends were cut back, 8 bases at V and 6 bases at J, with 17 bases in the middle. The CDR3 runs 14 residues. The CDR3 protein is CASFEPAEAQPQHF. CDR3 nucleotide sequence: TGTGCCAGCTTTGAGCCGGCGGAGGCTCAGCCCCAGCATTTT.

This sequence joins TRBV7-2 and TRBJ2-5; D may be TRBD2 (6 bases). The CDR3 extends over 14 amino acids. Germline V gene sequence: CDR1 SGHTA, CDR2 FQGNSA. With 5 bases removed from V and 5 bases from J, the gap between germline ends came to 15 bases. This CDR3 reads CASSPMAGWETQYF. CDR3 DNA: TGTGCCAGCAGCCCAATGGCGGGGTGGGAGACCCAGTACTTC.

The chain is built from TRBV7-9 and TRBJ2-2, with TRBD1 identical over 8 bases. CDR1 SEHNR and CDR2 FQNEAQ come from the germline V gene (reference sequence). CDR3 length: 16 amino acids. V shed 7 bases and J 5 bases; nucleotides not matched to a gene: 12. Written as DNA, the CDR3 is TGTGCCAGCACCACGCCCCGACAGGGGTATACCGGGGAGCTGTTTTTT. Amino acids: CASTTPRQGYTGELFF.

This clonotype has just one count. This CDR3 reads CASSSWDGGTRGYTF. The CDR3 coding sequence is TGCGCCAGCAGCTCCTGGGACGGGGGGACGAGAGGCTACACCTTC. This rearrangement joins TRBV5-1 to TRBJ1-2; possible D gene TRBD1, 5 bases. The germline V and J ends were trimmed by 3 bases and 8 bases, with 20 bases remaining between them. The CDR3 has 15 residues. From germline, CDR1 is SGHRS and CDR2 YFSETQ.

This clonotype has just a few counts. The chain recombines TRBV27 with TRBJ2-5; 7 bases are shared with TRBD2. CDR3 length: 16 amino acids. Trimming removed 5 bases from V and 2 bases from J; junction bases left unmatched: 11. In germline, CDR1 is MNHEY, CDR2 SMNVEV (reference sequence). The DNA for the CDR3 is TGTGCCAGCAGTCCCTATCTGGCGGGGGTACAAGAGACCCAGTACTTC. Translation: CASSPYLAGVQETQYF.

At least ten counts were recorded for this clonotype. The J gene is TRBJ2-3, the V gene TRBV12-3 or TRBV12-4, with D unclear. The CDR3 spans 12 residues. Trimming removed 5 bases at V and 3 bases at J, with 6 bases between. The DNA of the CDR3 is TGTGCCAGCAGTCCCCAGACAGATACGCAGTATTTT. Translated, it gives CASSPQTDTQYF.

The rearrangement uses TRBV29-1 and TRBJ2-2, with TRBD2 matching over 7 bases. The CDR3 runs to 15 residues. With 6 bases clipped from V and 0 bases from J, the junction kept 7 bases outside the gene matches. In germline, CDR1 is SQVTM, CDR2 ANQGSEA. The CDR3 sequence is CSVGGGGANTGELFF. The DNA of the CDR3 is TGCAGCGTCGGAGGTGGGGGGGCGAACACCGGGGAGCTGTTTTTT.

The chain is built from TRBV27 and TRBJ1-6; the match to TRBD1 covers 9 bases. Germline V gives CDR1 MNHEY, CDR2 SMNVEV (reference sequence). V shed 5 bases and J 6 bases; nucleotides not matched to a gene: 5. This CDR3 comprises 15 residues. CDR3 residues: CASSQDRGGNSPLHF. CDR3 in DNA: TGTGCCAGCAGTCAAGACAGGGGGGGTAATTCACCCCTCCACTTT.

A few counts support this clonotype. The CDR3 DNA reads TGTGCCAGCAGTGGGGGGACAAGCGATTACGAGCAGTACTTC. It translates to CASSGGTSDYEQYF. This chain uses TRBV25-1 with TRBJ2-7; tentative D call: TRBD1 (6 bases). The CDR3 has 14 amino acids. V lost 4 bases to trimming and J lost 4 bases, with 14 bases between them. Germline values: CDR1 MGHDK, CDR2 SYGVNS.

In this sample, this clonotype turned up a few times. V gene TRBV7-9 combines with J gene TRBJ1-1; D remains ambiguous. This CDR3 region has 16 residues. The germline V gene encodes CDR1 SEHNR and CDR2 FQNEAQ (reference sequence). V lost 1 base and J lost 5, with 17 bases in between. The CDR3 DNA sequence: TGTGCCAGCAGCTTAGGTATTGGTGCTCCGGTAACTGAAGCTTTCTTT. Translation: CASSLGIGAPVTEAFF.

This chain joins TRBV20-1 and TRBJ2-2; D remains ambiguous. Germline V gene data show CDR1 as DFQATT and CDR2 as SNEGSKA (reference sequence). CDR3 length: 14 residues. Trimming shortened V by 3 bases and J by 1 base, and 9 bases separated the two germline ends. The CDR3 region has the DNA TGCAGTGCTAGTTCTCCCGGGAACACCGGGGAGCTGTTTTTT. Its translation is CSASSPGNTGELFF.

This clonotype was detected a few times. This sequence joins TRBV4-1 and TRBJ2-7; no reliable D call. CDR3 length: 14 residues. Trimming removed 1 base at V and 2 bases at J, with 9 bases between. Germline V lookup: CDR1 MGHRA, CDR2 YSYEKL. The CDR3 loop reads CASSQGPATYEQYF. The CDR3 DNA sequence: TGCGCCAGCAGCCAAGGGCCGGCCACCTACGAGCAGTACTTC.

This chain uses TRBV4-1 with TRBJ1-2; 9 bases line up with TRBD1. Germline CDR1 MGHRA, CDR2 YSYEKL. J was trimmed by 3 bases and V by 5 bases; bases with no gene match: 13. CDR3 length equals 17 residues. The CDR3 reads CASSEVRDRAFDYGYTF. CDR3 nucleotide sequence: TGCGCCAGCAGCGAAGTTCGGGACAGGGCCTTCGACTATGGCTACACCTTC.

This clonotype was observed a few times. The chain carries TRBV21-1 and TRBJ1-2; the table's D call, TRBD1, was not checked against the DNA. TRBV21-1 is classified as a pseudogene. The CDR3 extends over 16 amino acids. CDR3: CASSKALTGGSCGYTF. The CDR3, as DNA: TGTGCCAGCAGCAAAGCGCTGACAGGGGGGTCTTGTGGCTACACCTTC.

The DNA for the CDR3 is TGCGCCAGCGTACTGGGACAGGGAACCAGTGAGACCCAGTACTTC. Translation gives CASVLGQGTSETQYF. This sequence joins TRBV5-1 and TRBJ2-5, with 9 bases fitting TRBD1. The CDR3 sequence is 15 residues long. Germline V CDR1 and CDR2: SGHRS, YFSETQ. V shed 7 bases, J shed 5 bases, and the junction held 12 bases outside the gene matches.